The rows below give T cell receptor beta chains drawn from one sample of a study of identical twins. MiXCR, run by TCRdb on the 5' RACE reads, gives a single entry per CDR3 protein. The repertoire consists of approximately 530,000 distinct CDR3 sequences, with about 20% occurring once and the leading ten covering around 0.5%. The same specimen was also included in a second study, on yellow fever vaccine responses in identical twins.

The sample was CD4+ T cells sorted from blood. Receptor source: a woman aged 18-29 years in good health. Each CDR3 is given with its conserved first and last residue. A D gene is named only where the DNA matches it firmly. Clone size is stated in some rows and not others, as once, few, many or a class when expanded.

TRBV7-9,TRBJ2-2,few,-,CASSPLGAGLLTGELFF,TGTGCCAGCAGCCCCCTCGGCGCGGGACTCCTAACCGGGGAGCTGTTTTTT
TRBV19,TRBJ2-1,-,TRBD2,CASSKSGGAYEQFF,TGTGCCAGTAGTAAAAGCGGGGGGGCCTATGAGCAGTTCTTC
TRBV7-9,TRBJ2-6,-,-,CASSLYLSGANVLTF,TGTGCCAGCAGCTTATATCTCTCTGGGGCCAACGTCCTGACTTTC
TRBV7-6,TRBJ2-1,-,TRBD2,CASSLEVSSGSSYNEQFF,TGTGCCAGCAGCCTAGAGGTGTCTAGCGGGAGCTCCTACAATGAGCAGTTCTTC
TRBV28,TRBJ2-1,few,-,CASSASGAGTNEQFF,TGTGCCAGCAGTGCCTCCGGGGCCGGGACCAATGAGCAGTTCTTC
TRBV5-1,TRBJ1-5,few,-,CASSFSGMESNQPQHF,TGCGCCAGCAGCTTTTCAGGGATGGAGAGCAATCAGCCCCAGCATTTT
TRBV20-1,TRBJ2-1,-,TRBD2,CSARDPREANNEQFF,TGCAGTGCTAGAGATCCACGGGAGGCTAACAATGAGCAGTTCTTC
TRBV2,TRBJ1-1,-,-,CASSEYGPDMNTEAFF,TGTGCCAGCAGTGAATACGGTCCAGATATGAACACTGAAGCTTTCTTT
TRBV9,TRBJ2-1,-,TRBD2,CASSNRRLAGDYNEQFF,TGTGCCAGCAGCAACAGAAGACTAGCGGGGGACTACAATGAGCAGTTCTTC
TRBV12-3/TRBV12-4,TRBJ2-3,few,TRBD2,CASSLGRGYTDTQYF,TGTGCCAGCAGCCTAGGGCGGGGGTACACAGATACGCAGTATTTT
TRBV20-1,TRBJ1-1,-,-,CSARRTQGNTEAFF,TGCAGTGCTAGGCGGACCCAGGGGAACACTGAAGCTTTCTTT
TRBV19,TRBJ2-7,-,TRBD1,CASSIAGTGVYEQYF,TGTGCCAGTAGTATCGCTGGGACAGGGGTCTACGAGCAGTACTTC
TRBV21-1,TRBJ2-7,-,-,CASSKAPSLAGAPYEQYF,TGTGCCAGCAGCAAAGCCCCCTCACTAGCGGGCGCCCCCTACGAGCAGTACTTC
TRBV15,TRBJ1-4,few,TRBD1,CATSRNPTGATNEKLFF,TGTGCCACCAGCAGAAACCCTACAGGGGCAACTAATGAAAAACTGTTTTTT